This T cell receptor (beta chain) is from a study of graft-versus-host responses after intestinal transplantation. Study as a whole: Transplant types were multivisceral, liver-intestinal, or isolated intestinal.

Some clones are missing from TCRdb's copy, which holds only in-frame ones; the method was immunoSEQ multiplex PCR. The table has 10,000 to 14,000 clones, roughly 80% seen once. Graft material was processed, releasing intraepithelial and lamina propria lymphocytes. This receptor was identified in a human patient who received an intestinal transplant, so some T cells may come from the graft donor. Sequenced here: ileum tissue, sampled 23 days after intestinal transplant.

Here the CDR3 reads CASSLIGKSPYEQYF. CDR3 bases: TGTGCCAGCAGTTTAATCGGGAAGTCCCCCTACGAGCAGTACTTC. The chain combines TRBV14 with TRBJ2-7; a weak D match, TRBD2 (5 bases). The CDR3 is 15 residues long. Looked up from germline, CDR1 is SGHDN and CDR2 is FVKESK. The V and J ends lost 6 bases and 2 bases respectively, with 17 bases between them.